This T cell receptor (beta chain) stems from a study of CD8+ T cells in alopecia areata. For the study at large: Administration of oral tofacitinib to treated patients was at 5 to 10 mg twice daily.

Study-level findings and limits: Normal scalp showed lower clonality than lesional scalp, especially alopecia totalis/universalis. Scalp clonality and expanded CD8+ clones among the top 100 were significantly decreased by tofacitinib.

This clone was picked up a small number of times. The antigen is not known. Germline V lookup: CDR1 SGHTA, CDR2 FQGNSA. The CDR3 has 16 amino acids. V lost 2 bases and J 0 bases, leaving 12 bases between the germline ends. Extracted RNA was reverse transcribed into cDNA, the sequencing template. Produced via immunoSEQ multiplex PCR; TCRdb's table is partial and in-frame only. Seen here are under 150,000 clones, roughly three fifths observed once, and the top ten hold roughly 3.5%. Documented treatment: oral pan-JAK inhibitor, 5-10 mg twice daily. Sampling of alopecia areata patients yielded lesional scalp punch biopsies as well as peripheral blood.

The specimen comprised CD4+ T cells sorted from blood, sampled at week 24, from a patient treated with tofacitinib. The rearrangement links TRBV7-2 to TRBJ2-3; D is unclear. This clonotype originated in a human donor with alopecia areata. DNA for the CDR3: TGTGCCAGCAGCTTACGCAAAGGCGGTAGCACAGATACGCAGTATTTT. Its translation: CASSLRKGGSTDTQYF. Drawing the rest from reference TRBV7-2 and TRBJ2-3, the complete variable domain is GAGVSQSPSNKVTEKGKDVELRCDPISGHTALYWYRQSLGQGLEFLIYFQGNSAPDKSGLPSDRFSAERTGGSVSTLTIQRTQQEDSAVYLCASSLRKGGSTDTQYFGPGTRLTVL.